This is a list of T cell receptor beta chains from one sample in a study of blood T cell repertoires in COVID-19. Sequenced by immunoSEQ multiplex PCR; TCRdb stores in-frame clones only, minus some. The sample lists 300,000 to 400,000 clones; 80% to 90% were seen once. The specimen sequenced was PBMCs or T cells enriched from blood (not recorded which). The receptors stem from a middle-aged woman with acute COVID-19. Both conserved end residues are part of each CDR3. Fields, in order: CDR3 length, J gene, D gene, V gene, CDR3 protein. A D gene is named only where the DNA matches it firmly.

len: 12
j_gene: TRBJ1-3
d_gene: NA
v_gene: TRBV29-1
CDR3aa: CSVIRGGNTIYF

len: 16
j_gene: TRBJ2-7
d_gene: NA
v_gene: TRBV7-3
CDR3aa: CASSLAPGHRGGEQYF

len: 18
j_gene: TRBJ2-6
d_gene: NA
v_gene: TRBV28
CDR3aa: CASSSPRGSYSGANVLTF

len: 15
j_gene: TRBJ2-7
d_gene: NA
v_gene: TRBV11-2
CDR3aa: CASSLDGGNWYEQYF

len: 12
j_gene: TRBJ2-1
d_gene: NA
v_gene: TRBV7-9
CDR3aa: CASSKESDEQFF

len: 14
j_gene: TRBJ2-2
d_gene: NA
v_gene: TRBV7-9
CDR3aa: CASSLAQGTGELFF

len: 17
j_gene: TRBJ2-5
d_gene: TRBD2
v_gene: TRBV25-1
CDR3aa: CASSEWTLAGGSETQYF

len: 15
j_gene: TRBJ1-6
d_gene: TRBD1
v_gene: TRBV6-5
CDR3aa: CASSTLGDRDSPLHF

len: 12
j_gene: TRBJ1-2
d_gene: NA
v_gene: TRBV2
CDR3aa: CARVGTGNGYTF

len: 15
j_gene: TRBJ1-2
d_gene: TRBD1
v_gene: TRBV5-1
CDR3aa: CASSLRTGHDHGYTF

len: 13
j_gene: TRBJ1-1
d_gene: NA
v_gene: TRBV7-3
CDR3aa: CASSLDRKQEAFF

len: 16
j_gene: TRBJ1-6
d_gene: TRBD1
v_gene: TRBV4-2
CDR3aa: CASSQDWTGVNSPLHF

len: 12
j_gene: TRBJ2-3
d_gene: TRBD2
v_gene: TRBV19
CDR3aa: CASSTGLAAQYF

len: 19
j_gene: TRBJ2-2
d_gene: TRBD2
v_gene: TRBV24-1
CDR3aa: CATSPRTSGRAASTGELFF

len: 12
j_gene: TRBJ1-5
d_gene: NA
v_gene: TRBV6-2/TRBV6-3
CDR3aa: CASSHSNQPQHF

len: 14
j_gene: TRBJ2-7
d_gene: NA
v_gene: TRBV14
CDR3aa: CASSQDPGSYEQYF

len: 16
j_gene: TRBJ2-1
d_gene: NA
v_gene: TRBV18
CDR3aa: CASSAQRGPSYNEQFF

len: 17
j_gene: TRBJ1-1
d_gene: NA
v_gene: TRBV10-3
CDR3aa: CAISESQRGGVGTEAFF

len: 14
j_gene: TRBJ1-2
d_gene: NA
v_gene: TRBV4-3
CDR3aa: CASSQEQGLYGYTF

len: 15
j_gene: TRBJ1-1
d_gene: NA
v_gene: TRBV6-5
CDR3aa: CASSPYSGVNTEAFF

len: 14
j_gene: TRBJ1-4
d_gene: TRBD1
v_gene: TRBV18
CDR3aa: CASSLQGANEKLFF

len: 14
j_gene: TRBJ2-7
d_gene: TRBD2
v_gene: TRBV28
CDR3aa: CASSMIAGGRVQYF

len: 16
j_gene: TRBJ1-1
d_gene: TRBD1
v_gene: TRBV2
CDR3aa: CASSLTGGFMNTEAFF

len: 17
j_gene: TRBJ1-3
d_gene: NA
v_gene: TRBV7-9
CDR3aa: CASSLGAVTDSGNTIYF

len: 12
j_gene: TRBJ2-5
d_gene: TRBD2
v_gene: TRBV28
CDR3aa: CASTSGRETQYF

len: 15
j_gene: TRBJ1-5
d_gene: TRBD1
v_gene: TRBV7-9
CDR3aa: CASSSGTDLNQPQHF

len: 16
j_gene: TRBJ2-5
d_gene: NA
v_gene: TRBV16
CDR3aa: CASSQSQQGVLETQYF

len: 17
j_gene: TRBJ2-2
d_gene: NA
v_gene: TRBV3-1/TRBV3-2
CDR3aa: CASSQDSYRTNTGELFF

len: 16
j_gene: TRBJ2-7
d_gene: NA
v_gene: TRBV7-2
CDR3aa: CASSLGAGASSYEQYF